This T cell receptor (beta chain) was observed in a study of T cells in Graves' hyperthyroidism and ophthalmopathy. RNA transcripts served as the template for amplifying TCR beta CDR3 regions. The HTBI primer set drove a first-round RT-PCR of the TCR CDR3. One entry per CDR3 protein results from TCRdb running MiXCR on the multiplex PCR reads. The sample lists 640,000 or so distinct CDR3 sequences, approximately 14% occurring once. In its sample, this clonotype was seen a few times. Antigen: not known. This sample holds PBMCs from under 11 ml fresh peripheral blood. Notes on the study in general: Progression to ophthalmopathy was predicted a median of 6.5 months early.

The TCR was taken from a woman in her thirties or forties with Graves' ophthalmopathy. Sequenced: blood.

Here the CDR3 reads CASSEASPWQYF. CDR3 coding DNA: TGTGCCAGCAGTGAAGCTTCTCCCTGGCAGTACTTC. The rearrangement links TRBV2 to TRBJ2-7, with D unclear. The ends were cut back, 0 bases at V and 9 bases at J, with 9 bases in the middle. The CDR3 length is 12 residues. The germline CDR1 and CDR2 sequences are SNHLY and FYNNEI.